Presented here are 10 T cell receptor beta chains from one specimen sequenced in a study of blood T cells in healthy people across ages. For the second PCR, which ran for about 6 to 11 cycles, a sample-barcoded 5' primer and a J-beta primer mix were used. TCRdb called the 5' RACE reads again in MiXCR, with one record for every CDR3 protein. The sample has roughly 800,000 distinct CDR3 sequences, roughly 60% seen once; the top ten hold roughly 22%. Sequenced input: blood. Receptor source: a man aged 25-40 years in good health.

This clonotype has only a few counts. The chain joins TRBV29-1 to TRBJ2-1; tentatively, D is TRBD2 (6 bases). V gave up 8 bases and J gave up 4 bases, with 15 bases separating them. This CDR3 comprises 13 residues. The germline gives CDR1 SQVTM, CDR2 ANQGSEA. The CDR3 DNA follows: TGCAGCTTGTCCCGGGACTTGTACAATGAGCAGTTCTTC. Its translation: CSLSRDLYNEQFF.

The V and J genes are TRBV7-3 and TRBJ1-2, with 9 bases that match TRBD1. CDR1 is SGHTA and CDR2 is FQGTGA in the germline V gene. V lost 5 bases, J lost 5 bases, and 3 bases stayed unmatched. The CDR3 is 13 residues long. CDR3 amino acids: CASSMDRGYGYTF. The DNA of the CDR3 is TGTGCCAGCAGCATGGACAGGGGTTATGGCTACACCTTC. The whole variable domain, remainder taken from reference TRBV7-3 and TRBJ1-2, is GAGVSQTPSNKVTEKGKYVELRCDPISGHTALYWYRQSLGQGPEFLIYFQGTGAADDSGLPNDRFFAVRPEGSVSTLKIQRTERGDSAVYLCASSMDRGYGYTFGSGTRLTVV.

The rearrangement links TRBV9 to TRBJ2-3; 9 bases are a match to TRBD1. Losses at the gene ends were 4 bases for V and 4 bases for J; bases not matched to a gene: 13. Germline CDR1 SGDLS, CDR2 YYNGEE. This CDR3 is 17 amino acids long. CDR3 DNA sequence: TGTGCCAGCAGCCCCGCCGGGACAGGGTACGCCTCAGATACGCAGTATTTT. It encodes CASSPAGTGYASDTQYF.

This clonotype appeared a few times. CDR3 protein: CATSRVEGVEQYF. The CDR3 region has the DNA TGTGCCACCAGCAGAGTGGAGGGGGTCGAGCAGTACTTC. The V call is TRBV15, the J call TRBJ2-7, with D possibly called TRBD1 or TRBD2 (6 bases each). V was trimmed by 1 base and J by 6 bases, leaving 10 bases between them. There are 13 residues in the CDR3. In germline, CDR1 is LNHNV, CDR2 YYDKDF (reference sequence).

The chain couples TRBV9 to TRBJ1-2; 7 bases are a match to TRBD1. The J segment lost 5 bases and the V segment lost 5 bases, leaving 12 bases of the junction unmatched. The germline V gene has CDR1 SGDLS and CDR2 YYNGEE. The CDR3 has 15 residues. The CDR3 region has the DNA TGTGCCAGCAGTTCCAGGACAGGCGATTTGTATGGCTACACCTTC. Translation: CASSSRTGDLYGYTF.

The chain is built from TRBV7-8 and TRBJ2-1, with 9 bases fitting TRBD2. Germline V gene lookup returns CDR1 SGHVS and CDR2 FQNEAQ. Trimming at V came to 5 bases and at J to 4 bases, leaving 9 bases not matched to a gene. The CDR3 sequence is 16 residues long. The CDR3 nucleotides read TGTGCCAGCAGCGACGTTAGGACTAGCGATTACAATGAGCAGTTCTTC. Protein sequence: CASSDVRTSDYNEQFF. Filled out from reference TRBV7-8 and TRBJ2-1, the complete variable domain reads GAGVSQSPRYKVAKRGQDVALRCDPISGHVSLFWYQQALGQGPEFLTYFQNEAQLDKSGLPSDRFFAERPEGSVSTLKIQRTQQEDSAVYLCASSDVRTSDYNEQFFGPGTRLTVL.

The CDR3, as DNA: TGTGCCAGCAGTACTGTGGTAGCCGCTGGGGCCAACGTCCTGACTTTC. The encoded protein is CASSTVVAAGANVLTF. The rearrangement joins TRBV6-5 to TRBJ2-6; D uncertain. Trimming shortened V by 5 bases and J by 2 bases, and 13 bases separated the two germline ends. The germline V gene encodes CDR1 MNHEY and CDR2 SVGAGI. The CDR3 loop spans 16 amino acids.

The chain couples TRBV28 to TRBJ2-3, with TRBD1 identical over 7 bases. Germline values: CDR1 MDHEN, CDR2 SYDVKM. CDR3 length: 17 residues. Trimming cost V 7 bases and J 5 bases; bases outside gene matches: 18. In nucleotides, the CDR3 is TGTGCCAGCACTACCCCGCAGGGGGAAAGGATGGGAGATACGCAGTATTTT. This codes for CASTTPQGERMGDTQYF.

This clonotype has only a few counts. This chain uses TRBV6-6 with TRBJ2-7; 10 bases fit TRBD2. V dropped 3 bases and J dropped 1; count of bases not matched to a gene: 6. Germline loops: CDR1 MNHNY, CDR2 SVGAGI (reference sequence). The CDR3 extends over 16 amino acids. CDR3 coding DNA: TGTGCCAGCAGTTATGCTAGCGGGGGTGGGTCCTACGAGCAGTACTTC. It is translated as CASSYASGGGSYEQYF.

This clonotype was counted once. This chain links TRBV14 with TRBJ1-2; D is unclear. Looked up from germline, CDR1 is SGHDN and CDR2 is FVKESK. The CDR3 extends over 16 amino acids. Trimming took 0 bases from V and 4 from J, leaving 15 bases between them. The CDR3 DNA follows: TGTGCCAGCAGCCAAGATCGGCTCGGACGGAGCTATGGCTACACCTTC. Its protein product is CASSQDRLGRSYGYTF.